The 27 T cell receptor beta chains in this list originate from one sample, sequenced in a study of low-dose radiotherapy and immunotherapy resistance in tumors. As for time point: before trial treatment. First-strand cDNA used TRAV- and TRBV-specific primers, covering alpha and beta chains. The PCR that amplified TCRs ran for roughly 20 cycles, relying on a constant-region primer and a V-primer adapter. TCRdb ran MiXCR on the reads and lists one entry per CDR3 protein. The sample shows 55,000 to 70,000 distinct CDR3 sequences, roughly 24% of them seen only once. The source was PBMCs, collected before treatment. These receptors were collected from a male donor with prostate cancer.

This clonotype was seen only a few times. The chain is built from TRBV5-1 and TRBJ2-5, with D unresolved. CDR1 and CDR2 from the germline V gene are SGHRS and YFSETQ. Trimming removed 1 base from V and 3 bases from J, with 7 bases in between. CDR3 length equals 13 residues. DNA for the CDR3: TGCGCCAGCAGCTTGCGGGCTGAAGAGACCCAGTACTTC. Its translation: CASSLRAEETQYF.

The rearrangement joins TRBV7-2 to TRBJ2-3; D gene ambiguous. The CDR3 contains 12 residues. V was cut by 5 bases and J by 6 bases, with 9 bases left in between. Germline CDR1 SGHTA, CDR2 FQGNSA. The CDR3 is CASSTARDTQYF. The CDR3 coding sequence is TGTGCCAGCAGCACAGCCCGGGATACGCAGTATTTT. Variable domain in full (rest from reference TRBV7-2 and TRBJ2-3): GAGVSQSPSNKVTEKGKDVELRCDPISGHTALYWYRQSLGQGLEFLIYFQGNSAPDKSGLPSDRFSAERTGGSVSTLTIQRTQQEDSAVYLCASSTARDTQYFGPGTRLTVL.

This clonotype has at least ten counts. The chain is built from TRBV4-1 and TRBJ2-2; 7 nucleotides align to TRBD2. CDR3 length equals 15 residues. With 4 bases clipped from V and 5 bases from J, the junction kept 7 bases outside the gene matches. Germline assignment: CDR1 MGHRA and CDR2 YSYEKL. The CDR3 region is CASSPGGVGTGELFF. CDR3 coding DNA: TGCGCCAGCAGCCCGGGGGGAGTAGGTACCGGGGAGCTGTTTTTT.

This rearrangement joins TRBV7-9 to TRBJ1-2, with 8 nucleotides matching TRBD1. Germline trimming cut 5 bases from V and 7 bases from J; bases unmatched to any gene: 6. The CDR3 sequence is 13 residues long. Germline CDR1 is SEHNR and CDR2 is FQNEAQ (reference sequence). The CDR3 DNA reads as TGTGCCAGCAGCCGACAGGGGACGCGTGGCTACACCTTC. It codes for CASSRQGTRGYTF.

This clonotype was counted at least ten times. V gene TRBV3-1 combines with J gene TRBJ1-2; D is uncertain. V was shortened by 2 bases and J by 4 bases, with 14 bases between the two germline ends. Germline lookup yields CDR1 LGHDT and CDR2 YNNKEL (reference sequence). This CDR3 contains 15 residues. CDR3 sequence: CASSQRQAVFYGYTF. CDR3 nucleotide sequence: TGTGCCAGCAGCCAAAGGCAGGCCGTCTTCTATGGCTACACCTTC.

Many counts were recorded for this clonotype. CDR3 nucleotides: TGCGCCAGCAGCTTGGACAGGGTCGAGTTGGGAAACACCATATATTTT. Amino acid sequence: CASSLDRVELGNTIYF. The J gene is TRBJ1-3, the V gene TRBV5-1, with D tentatively TRBD1 (6 bases). V was cut by 0 bases and J by 4 bases, with 14 bases left in between. The CDR3 is 16 amino acids. Germline CDR1 SGHRS, CDR2 YFSETQ. Full variable domain (rest looked up from reference TRBV5-1 and TRBJ1-3): KAGVTQTPRYLIKTRGQQVTLSCSPISGHRSVSWYQQTPGQGLQFLFEYFSETQRNKGNFPGRFSGRQFSNSRSEMNVSTLELGDSALYLCASSLDRVELGNTIYFGEGSWLTVV.

This chain uses TRBV4-2 with TRBJ2-3; D is unresolved. Trimming cost V 0 bases and J 6 bases, with 10 bases left between them. CDR3 length: 14 residues. The V gene's germline CDR1 is LGHNA and CDR2 YNFKEQ. The CDR3 protein is CASSQDRSSDTQYF. The CDR3 nucleotides read TGTGCCAGCAGCCAAGATCGTAGCAGTGATACGCAGTATTTT.

The chain has TRBV29-1 and TRBJ2-1; possibly TRBD1 for D (5 bases). Per the germline V gene, CDR1 is SQVTM and CDR2 is ANQGSEA. Trimming shortened V by 7 bases and J by 2 bases, and 6 bases separated the two germline ends. The CDR3 has 11 amino acids. The CDR3 DNA follows: TGCAGCGCAGGGCCCTACAATGAGCAGTTCTTC. Protein: CSAGPYNEQFF.

The chain is built from TRBV19 and TRBJ1-5, with a possible D match to TRBD1 (5 bases). The CDR3 is made up of 16 amino acids. The germline V and J ends were trimmed by 4 bases and 0 bases, with 13 bases remaining between them. CDR1 is LNHDA, CDR2 SQIVND, per germline (reference sequence). CDR3 in amino acids: CASSTDQGHSNQPQHF. For the CDR3, the DNA is TGTGCCAGTAGTACCGACCAAGGACATAGCAATCAGCCCCAGCATTTT.

This clonotype was detected ten times or more. CDR3 amino acids: CAIKQGAIDTQYF. CDR3 in DNA: TGTGCCATAAAGCAGGGGGCGATAGATACGCAGTATTTT. The rearrangement links TRBV10-3 to TRBJ2-3; 8 bases map to TRBD1. Germline V gives CDR1 ENHRY, CDR2 SYGVKD. Losses at the gene ends were 9 bases for V and 5 bases for J; bases not matched to a gene: 7. This CDR3 is 13 amino acids long.

The table lists this clonotype with a count of one. This likely came from a read error, as a far larger clone is one base away. This sequence joins TRBV10-3 and TRBJ2-7, with 9 bases aligning to TRBD1. The CDR3 consists of 14 residues. The germline V gene has CDR1 ENHRY and CDR2 SYGVKD. Unmatched junction bases numbered 1, after V lost 4 bases and J lost 0 bases. The CDR3 coding sequence is TGTGCCATCAGTGGGACAGGGGCCTCCTACGAGCAGTACTTC. This codes for CAISGTGASYEQYF.

This rearrangement joins TRBV7-2 to TRBJ1-6; no clear D gene. The CDR3 has 14 amino acids. The V and J ends lost 0 bases and 5 bases respectively, with 5 bases between them. The germline V gene has CDR1 SGHTA and CDR2 FQGNSA. CDR3 in DNA: TGTGCCAGCAGCTTAGCGCGGGATAATTCACCCCTCCACTTT. It is translated as CASSLARDNSPLHF.

This clonotype has ten or more counts. The chain couples TRBV7-6 to TRBJ2-7; D is perhaps TRBD1 (5 bases). The germline V gene encodes CDR1 SGHVS and CDR2 FNYEAQ. Trimming removed 3 bases from V and 3 bases from J, with 9 bases in between. The CDR3 is made up of 13 amino acids. CDR3 sequence (DNA): TGTGCCAGCAGCTTGGACACCAACTACGAGCAGTACTTC. It is translated as CASSLDTNYEQYF. Full variable domain (outside the CDR3, taken from reference TRBV7-6 and TRBJ2-7): GAGVSQSPRYKVTKRGQDVALRCDPISGHVSLYWYRQALGQGPEFLTYFNYEAQQDKSGLPNDRFSAERPEGSISTLTIQRTEQRDSAMYRCASSLDTNYEQYFGPGTRLTVT.

This clonotype was counted ten times or more. This chain links TRBV6-2 or TRBV6-3 with TRBJ1-2, with unresolved D. The germline V gene has CDR1 MNHEY and CDR2 SVGEGT. The V end lost 5 bases, the J end lost 4 bases, and 5 bases lay between the germline ends. CDR3 length equals 11 residues. The CDR3 loop is CASSEGYGYTF. DNA of the CDR3: TGTGCCAGCAGTGAGGGCTATGGCTACACCTTC.

This chain connects TRBV5-3 to TRBJ2-5; a possible D gene is TRBD1 (5 bases). TRBV5-3 is an ORF, with its function uncertain. The CDR3 length is 14 residues. V was trimmed by 8 bases and J by 5 bases, leaving 19 bases between them. CDR3: CASSLPGLWETQYF. The CDR3 region has the DNA TGTGCCAGCAGTTTACCAGGGTTATGGGAGACCCAGTACTTC.

The count of this clonotype is one. The CDR3 region has the DNA TGTGCCAGCAGTGAATCTCTATCCTACGAGCAGTACTTC. Amino acid sequence: CASSESLSYEQYF. This sequence joins TRBV2 and TRBJ2-7; D unresolved. CDR1 and CDR2 (germline): SNHLY, FYNNEI. The length of the CDR3 is 13 residues. Trimming removed 2 bases from V and 1 base from J, with 6 bases in between.

This clonotype was recorded a few times. This chain uses TRBV11-2 with TRBJ2-2, with a tentative D call TRBD1 (5 bases). This CDR3 spans 16 amino acids. Per germline, CDR1 SGHAT and CDR2 FQNNGV. Trimming pared 1 base from V and 3 bases from J, leaving 12 bases between. The CDR3 bases are TGTGCCAGCAGCTTAGGGCCAGGGTTGGACACCGGGGAGCTGTTTTTT. Encoded protein: CASSLGPGLDTGELFF.

This clonotype was picked up many times. This chain joins TRBV20-1 and TRBJ2-1; D is unresolved. CDR1 is DFQATT and CDR2 is SNEGSKA in the germline V gene (reference sequence). V lost 2 bases, J lost 7 bases, and 18 bases lay in between. This CDR3 is built from 15 residues. The CDR3 is CSARSSGALRNEQFF. The DNA of the CDR3 is TGCAGTGCTAGATCGTCTGGTGCTCTTCGGAATGAGCAGTTCTTC.

This clonotype showed up many times. This chain connects TRBV5-1 to TRBJ1-1, with D unclear. Germline V lookup: CDR1 SGHRS, CDR2 YFSETQ. The length of the CDR3 is 13 residues. Trimming removed 0 bases at V and 3 bases at J, with 6 bases between. The CDR3 sequence is CASSLDLDTEAFF. CDR3 in DNA: TGCGCCAGCAGCTTGGACCTTGACACTGAAGCTTTCTTT.

This clonotype came up many times. The rearrangement uses TRBV12-5 and TRBJ2-7; D uncertain. Germline CDR1 reads LGHNT; CDR2 reads FRNRAP. The CDR3 is made up of 13 amino acids. Trimming left V 8 bases short and J 5 bases short, with 16 bases between. CDR3 region: CASTPDSRDEQYF. As DNA, the CDR3 is TGTGCTAGTACCCCTGACTCACGGGACGAGCAGTACTTC.

V is TRBV5-1 and J is TRBJ2-1, with 9 bases lining up with TRBD2. The ends lost 4 bases at V and 8 bases at J; junction bases unmatched: 7. The CDR3 contains 14 residues. The germline gives CDR1 SGHRS, CDR2 YFSETQ. The CDR3 protein is CASSPRTSVYEQFF. CDR3 DNA sequence: TGCGCCAGCAGCCCGAGGACTAGCGTCTATGAGCAGTTCTTC.

The rearrangement joins TRBV28 to TRBJ2-1; possibly TRBD1 for D (6 bases). The CDR3 is 16 amino acids. Trimming removed 7 bases at V and 4 bases at J, with 20 bases between. CDR1 and CDR2 (germline): MDHEN, SYDVKM. CDR3 in DNA: TGTGCCAGCACCCTCCCTACAGGGCACGGATACAATGAGCAGTTCTTC. It codes for CASTLPTGHGYNEQFF.

The rearrangement links TRBV5-1 to TRBJ1-5; the match to TRBD1 covers 8 bases. This CDR3 is 16 amino acids long. With 0 bases clipped from V and 7 bases from J, the junction kept 9 bases outside the gene matches. In germline, CDR1 is SGHRS, CDR2 YFSETQ. Here the CDR3 reads CASSLEDRGVGQPQHF. Written as DNA, the CDR3 is TGCGCCAGCAGCTTGGAAGACAGGGGTGTCGGACAGCCCCAGCATTTT.

This clonotype was counted many times. The chain uses TRBV6-2 or TRBV6-3 and TRBJ1-1; D unresolved. CDR3 length: 14 residues. The germline V gene encodes CDR1 MNHEY and CDR2 SVGEGT. V gave up 5 bases and J gave up 1 base, with 11 bases separating them. CDR3 sequence reads: CASSEKVRNTEAFF. CDR3 coding DNA: TGTGCCAGCAGTGAGAAGGTGAGGAACACTGAAGCTTTCTTT.

This clonotype appeared many times. The V and J genes are TRBV4-1 and TRBJ1-1, with 8 bases that match TRBD1. V lost 0 bases and J lost 4; bases outside the gene matches: 10. The germline V gene has CDR1 MGHRA and CDR2 YSYEKL. The CDR3 consists of 17 residues. The CDR3 DNA reads as TGCGCCAGCAGCCAAGATGTCCCAGGGGGCATCGTCACTGAAGCTTTCTTT. Amino acid sequence: CASSQDVPGGIVTEAFF.

This clonotype was counted at least ten times. The CDR3 coding sequence is TGTGCCTGGAGTACTCCAGGGGGCTTCTATGGCTACACCTTC. Protein product: CAWSTPGGFYGYTF. The V call is TRBV30, the J call TRBJ1-2; 8 bases are shared with TRBD1. Germline CDR1 is GTSNPN and CDR2 is SVGIG (reference sequence). The CDR3 sequence is 14 residues long. V gave up 2 bases and J gave up 4 bases; unmatched junction bases: 6.

The sample holds many counts of this clonotype. The chain joins TRBV19 to TRBJ2-1; 9 bases agree with TRBD2. V was clipped by 7 bases and J by 9 bases; unmatched bases: 10. The CDR3 has 14 amino acids. Looked up from germline, CDR1 is LNHDA and CDR2 is SQIVND (reference sequence). As DNA, the CDR3 is TGTGCCAGTACCGTGAGATTGACTAGCGGTGAGCAGTTCTTC. Translation gives CASTVRLTSGEQFF.